This T cell receptor (beta chain) was retrieved from a study of CD8 T cells in ankylosing spondylitis. Quantitative 5'-RACE with molecular barcodes was used to make the TCR beta libraries. TCRdb fed the 5' RACE reads into MiXCR, producing one record per CDR3 protein. The sample has about 220,000 distinct CDR3 sequences; about 10% are singletons. In regard to this clonotype: As yet, its antigen is unknown.

Looked up from germline, CDR1 is DFQATT and CDR2 is SNEGSKA (reference sequence). Trimming cost V 1 base and J 3 bases; bases outside gene matches: 3. The CDR3 has 14 residues. Broader study findings: Characteristic of ankylosing spondylitis blood, it appeared, was a TCR beta motif comprising eight highly homologous variants. Disease-linked clones were reportedly significantly enriched in matched ankylosing spondylitis synovial fluid.

Sequenced material: blood, either unsorted or a sorted T cell fraction (not recorded which). The receptor was derived from a male donor with ankylosing spondylitis or in good health (not recorded which). This chain connects TRBV20-1 to TRBJ2-1, with 7 bases matching TRBD2. The CDR3 DNA is TGCAGTGCTAGAGGGGCGGGGGTCTACAATGAGCAGTTCTTC. It specifies CSARGAGVYNEQFF.